A selection of T cell receptor beta chains follows, all from one sample in a study of regulatory T cells in long-lasting Graves disease. MiXCR, run by TCRdb on the multiplex PCR reads, gives a single entry per CDR3 protein. Of about 460,000 distinct CDR3 sequences in the sample, 14% were seen once. These data were likewise used in another study, on T cells in Graves' hyperthyroidism and ophthalmopathy.

This material consisted of peripheral blood mononuclear cells (PBMCs), taken at new diagnosis, from a patient treated with antithyroid drugs. These receptors all come from a woman between 45 and 60 years old with Graves disease. Both conserved end residues are part of each CDR3.

V: TRBV18
J: TRBJ1-2
CDR3: CASSPPTARLSYTF

V: TRBV5-1
J: TRBJ2-1
CDR3: CASSLGTQRGGEQFF

V: TRBV2
J: TRBJ2-3
CDR3: CASSGGQGGTDTQYF

V: TRBV4-1
J: TRBJ2-1
CDR3: CASSLPREGGAGEQFF

V: TRBV6-1
J: TRBJ2-7
CDR3: CASRSGGRPYEQYF

V: TRBV6-5
J: TRBJ2-1
CDR3: CASSYEREAYNEQFF

V: TRBV29-1
J: TRBJ2-7
CDR3: CSVETGSESYEQYF

V: TRBV11-2
J: TRBJ2-7
CDR3: CASSLGRISHGENPTYEQYF

V: TRBV7-9
J: TRBJ2-3
CDR3: CASSDNAGATDTQYF

V: TRBV6-5
J: TRBJ1-1
CDR3: CASSYFSQGDTEAFF

V: TRBV2
J: TRBJ2-1
CDR3: CANARDRGPYEQFF

V: TRBV6-2/TRBV6-3
J: TRBJ1-4
CDR3: CASSGARGKEKLFF

V: TRBV6-5
J: TRBJ1-1
CDR3: CASSYSGSGLNTEAFF

V: TRBV18
J: TRBJ2-1
CDR3: CASSPSLDNEQFF

V: TRBV3-1
J: TRBJ2-3
CDR3: CASSQVVGLQYF

V: TRBV4-1
J: TRBJ2-2
CDR3: CASSQVSTITGELFF

V: TRBV18
J: TRBJ2-3
CDR3: CASSDRPQGAPTDTQYF

V: TRBV19
J: TRBJ2-2
CDR3: CATTRAEGGELFF

V: TRBV19
J: TRBJ2-3
CDR3: CASARTGRADTQYF

V: TRBV6-1
J: TRBJ2-7
CDR3: CASIRDISYEQYF